The T cell receptor beta chain described here comes from a study of response to subunit inactivated influenza vaccine. MiXCR, applied by TCRdb to the RT-PCR reads, yields one record per CDR3 protein. There are about 620,000 distinct CDR3 sequences in the sample; approximately 12% occur only once, and 10% to 13% lies in the top ten. Overall study results and limits: Each seasonal influenza vaccination, the authors suggested, recruits few new T cells.

As concerns this clonotype: Its matching antigen is unknown.

The junction had 15 bases not matched to a gene; V was cut back by 4 bases and J by 5 bases. The CDR3 has 17 amino acids. Germline loops: CDR1 DFQATT, CDR2 SNEGSKA (reference sequence). V gene TRBV20-1 combines with J gene TRBJ2-1; 9 nucleotides align to TRBD2. The material sequenced was PBMCs from blood, taken on the day of vaccination. The sequence was obtained from a man in his fifties who received an inactivated influenza vaccine. The CDR3 reads CSATLIRLAGPNNEQFF. The CDR3 coding sequence is TGCAGTGCTACTCTGATCAGGCTAGCGGGGCCAAACAATGAGCAGTTCTTC.